Reported below is one T cell receptor (beta chain). Its antigen remains unidentified. The entry originates in a study of OX40 agonist ivuxolimab in advanced cancers. Germline loops: CDR1 SNHLY, CDR2 FYNNEI. The CDR3 length is 17 residues. V lost 2 bases to trimming and J lost 1 base; unmatched junction nucleotides: 6. On cycle 4 day 1 and cycle 7 day 1, as well as at baseline, blood was sampled. Study findings and constraints: Average numbers of expanded clones were greater in CD8+ T cells than in CD4+.

Profiling relied on immunoSEQ multiplex PCR, and the TCRdb table lists in-frame clones only, not all of them. The repertoire holds about 39,000 clones, with about 94% as singletons. This clonotype was sampled from an adult with an advanced solid tumor such as melanoma, head and neck, liver or kidney cancer. The chain carries TRBV2 and TRBJ2-1; 9 nucleotides line up with TRBD2. The starting material was CD4+ or CD8+ T cells sorted from blood, obtained in a trial of the OX40 agonist ivuxolimab. CDR3 DNA: TGTGCCAGCAGTGAACAGACTAGCGGTCTATCCTACAATGAGCAGTTCTTC. It codes for CASSEQTSGLSYNEQFF.